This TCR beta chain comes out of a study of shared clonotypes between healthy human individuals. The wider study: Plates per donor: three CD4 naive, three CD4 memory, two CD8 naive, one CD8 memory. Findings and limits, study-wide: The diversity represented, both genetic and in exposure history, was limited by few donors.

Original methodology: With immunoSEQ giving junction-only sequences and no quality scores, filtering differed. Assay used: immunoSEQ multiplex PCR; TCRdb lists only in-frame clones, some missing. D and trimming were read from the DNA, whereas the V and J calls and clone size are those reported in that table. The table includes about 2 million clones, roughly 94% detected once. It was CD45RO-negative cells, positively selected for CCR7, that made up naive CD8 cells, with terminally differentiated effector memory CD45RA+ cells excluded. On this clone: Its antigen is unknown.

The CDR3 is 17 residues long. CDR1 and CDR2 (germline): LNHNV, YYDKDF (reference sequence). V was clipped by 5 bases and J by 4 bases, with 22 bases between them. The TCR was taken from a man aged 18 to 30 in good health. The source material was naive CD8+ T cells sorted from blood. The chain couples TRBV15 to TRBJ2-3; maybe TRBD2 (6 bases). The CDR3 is CATSAYPSASFADTQYF. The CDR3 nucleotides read TGTGCCACCAGCGCTTACCCTAGCGCATCCTTCGCAGATACGCAGTATTTT.